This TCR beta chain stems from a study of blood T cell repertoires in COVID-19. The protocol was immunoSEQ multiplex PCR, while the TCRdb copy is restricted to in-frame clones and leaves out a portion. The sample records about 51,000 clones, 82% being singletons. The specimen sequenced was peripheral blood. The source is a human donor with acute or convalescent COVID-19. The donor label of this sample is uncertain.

The CDR3 protein is CATSSFGGGRYGEQFF. The DNA for the CDR3 is TGTGCCACCAGCAGCTTCGGAGGCGGGAGGTACGGTGAGCAGTTCTTC. The J gene is TRBJ2-1, the V gene TRBV15; 8 bases fit TRBD2. V shed 3 bases and J 9 bases; nucleotides not matched to a gene: 13. The CDR3 is 16 amino acids. CDR1 and CDR2 (germline): LNHNV, YYDKDF (reference sequence).